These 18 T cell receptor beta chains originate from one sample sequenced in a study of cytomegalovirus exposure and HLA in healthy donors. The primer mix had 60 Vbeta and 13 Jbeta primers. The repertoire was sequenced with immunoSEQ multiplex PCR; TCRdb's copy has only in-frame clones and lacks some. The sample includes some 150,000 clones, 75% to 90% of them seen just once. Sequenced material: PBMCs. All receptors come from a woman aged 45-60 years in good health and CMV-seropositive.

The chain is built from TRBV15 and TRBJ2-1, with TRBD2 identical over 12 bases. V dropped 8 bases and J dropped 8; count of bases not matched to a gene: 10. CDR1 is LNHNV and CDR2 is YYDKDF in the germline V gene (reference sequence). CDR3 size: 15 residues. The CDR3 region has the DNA TGTGCCACCTTGCCTAGCGGGAGGGCACTATATGAGCAGTTCTTC. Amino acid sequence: CATLPSGRALYEQFF.

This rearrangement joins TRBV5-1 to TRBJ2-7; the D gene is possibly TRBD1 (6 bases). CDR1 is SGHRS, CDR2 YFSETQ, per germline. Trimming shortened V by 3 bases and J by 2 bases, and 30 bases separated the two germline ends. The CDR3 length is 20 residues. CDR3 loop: CASSSKPGDSAQTKPYEQYF. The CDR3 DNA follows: TGCGCCAGCAGCTCTAAACCAGGGGATTCGGCCCAGACTAAACCCTACGAGCAGTACTTC.

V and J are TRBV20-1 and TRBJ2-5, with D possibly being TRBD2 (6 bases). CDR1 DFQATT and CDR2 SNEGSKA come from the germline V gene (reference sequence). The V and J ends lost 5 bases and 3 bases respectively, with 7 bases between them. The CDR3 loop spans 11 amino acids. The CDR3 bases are TGCAGTGCTTGGACTAAAGAGACCCAGTACTTC. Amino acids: CSAWTKETQYF.

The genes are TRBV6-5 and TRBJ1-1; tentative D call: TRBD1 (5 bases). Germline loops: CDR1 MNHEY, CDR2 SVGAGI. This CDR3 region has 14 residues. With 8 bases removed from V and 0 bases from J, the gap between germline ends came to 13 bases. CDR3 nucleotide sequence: TGTGCCAGCTCCCTAAGACAGCTGAACACTGAAGCTTTCTTT. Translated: CASSLRQLNTEAFF.

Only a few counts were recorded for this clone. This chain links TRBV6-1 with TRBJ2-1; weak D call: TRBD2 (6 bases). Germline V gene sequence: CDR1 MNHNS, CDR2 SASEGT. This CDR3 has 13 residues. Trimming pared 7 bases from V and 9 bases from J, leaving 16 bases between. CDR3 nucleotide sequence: TGTGCCAGCACCCACGGAGGGAAGTCTGAGCAGTTCTTC. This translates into CASTHGGKSEQFF.

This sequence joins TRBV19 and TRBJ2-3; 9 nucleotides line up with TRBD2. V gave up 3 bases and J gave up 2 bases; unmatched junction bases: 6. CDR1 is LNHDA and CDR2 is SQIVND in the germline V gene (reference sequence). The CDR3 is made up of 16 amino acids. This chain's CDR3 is CASSIPTSGPTDTQYF. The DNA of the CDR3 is TGTGCCAGTAGTATCCCGACTAGCGGCCCCACAGATACGCAGTATTTT.

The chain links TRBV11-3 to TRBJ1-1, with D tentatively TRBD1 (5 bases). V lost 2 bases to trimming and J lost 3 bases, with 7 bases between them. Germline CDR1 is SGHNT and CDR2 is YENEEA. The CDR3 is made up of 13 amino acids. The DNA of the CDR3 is TGTGCCAGCAGCTTAACCAGGGACACTGAAGCTTTCTTT. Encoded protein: CASSLTRDTEAFF.

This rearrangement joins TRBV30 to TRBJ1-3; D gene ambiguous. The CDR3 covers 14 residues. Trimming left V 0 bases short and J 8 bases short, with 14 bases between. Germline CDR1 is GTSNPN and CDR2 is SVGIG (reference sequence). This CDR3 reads CAWSVASGVHTIYF. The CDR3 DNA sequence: TGTGCCTGGAGTGTTGCCTCCGGAGTCCACACCATATATTTT.

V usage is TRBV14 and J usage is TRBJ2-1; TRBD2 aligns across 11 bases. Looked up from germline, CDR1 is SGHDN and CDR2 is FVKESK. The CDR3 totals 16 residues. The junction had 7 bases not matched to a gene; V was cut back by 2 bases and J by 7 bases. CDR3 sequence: CASSQFLAGGLNEQFF. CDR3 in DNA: TGTGCCAGCAGCCAATTCCTAGCGGGAGGCTTGAATGAGCAGTTCTTC.

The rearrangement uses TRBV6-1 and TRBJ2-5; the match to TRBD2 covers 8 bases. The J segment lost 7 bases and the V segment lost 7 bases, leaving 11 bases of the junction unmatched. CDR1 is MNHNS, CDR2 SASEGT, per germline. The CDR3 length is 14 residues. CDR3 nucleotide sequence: TGTGCCAGCAAGATGGGGGGACTAGTAGGGACCCAGTACTTC. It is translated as CASKMGGLVGTQYF.

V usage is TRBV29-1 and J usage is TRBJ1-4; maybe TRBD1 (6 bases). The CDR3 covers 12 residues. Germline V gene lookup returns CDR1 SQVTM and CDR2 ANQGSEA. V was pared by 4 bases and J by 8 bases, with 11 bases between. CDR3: CSVGGGMEKLFF. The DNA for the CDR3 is TGCAGCGTTGGAGGGGGTATGGAAAAACTGTTTTTT.

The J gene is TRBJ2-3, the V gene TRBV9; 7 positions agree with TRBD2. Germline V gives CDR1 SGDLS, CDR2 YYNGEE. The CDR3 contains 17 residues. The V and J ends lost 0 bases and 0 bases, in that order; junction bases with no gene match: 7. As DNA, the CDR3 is TGTGCCAGCAGCGTAGACGCTAGCGGATACAGCACAGATACGCAGTATTTT. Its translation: CASSVDASGYSTDTQYF.

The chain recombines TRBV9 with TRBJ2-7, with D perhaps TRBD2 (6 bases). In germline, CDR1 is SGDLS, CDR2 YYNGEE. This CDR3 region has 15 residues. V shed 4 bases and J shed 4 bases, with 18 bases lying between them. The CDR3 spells CASSPRTAGSYEQYF. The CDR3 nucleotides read TGTGCCAGCAGCCCAAGGACCGCGGGGTCATACGAGCAGTACTTC.

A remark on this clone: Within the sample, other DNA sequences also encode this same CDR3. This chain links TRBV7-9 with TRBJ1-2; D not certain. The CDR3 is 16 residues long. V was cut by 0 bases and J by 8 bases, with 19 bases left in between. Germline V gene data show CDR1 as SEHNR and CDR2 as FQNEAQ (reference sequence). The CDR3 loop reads CASSLALRASAGGYTF. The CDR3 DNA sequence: TGTGCCAGCAGCTTAGCGCTAAGGGCCTCAGCGGGAGGCTACACCTTC.

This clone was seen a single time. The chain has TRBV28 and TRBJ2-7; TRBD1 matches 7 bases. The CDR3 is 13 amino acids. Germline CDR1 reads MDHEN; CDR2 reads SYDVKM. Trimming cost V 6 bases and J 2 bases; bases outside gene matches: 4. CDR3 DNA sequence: TGTGCCAGCAGCTACGGACAGGCCTACGAGCAGTACTTC. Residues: CASSYGQAYEQYF.

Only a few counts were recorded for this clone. In nucleotides, the CDR3 is TGTGCCAGCAGCCGACAGCCAACTAATGAAAAACTGTTTTTT. Translation: CASSRQPTNEKLFF. This rearrangement joins TRBV7-6 to TRBJ1-4, with D possibly being TRBD1 (5 bases). This CDR3 spans 14 amino acids. Germline V gives CDR1 SGHVS, CDR2 FNYEAQ. V was pared by 5 bases and J by 0 bases, with 7 bases between.

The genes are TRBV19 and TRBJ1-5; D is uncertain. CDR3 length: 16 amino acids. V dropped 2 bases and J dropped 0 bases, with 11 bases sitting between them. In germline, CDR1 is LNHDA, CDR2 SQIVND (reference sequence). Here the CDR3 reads CASSILAVYSNQPQHF. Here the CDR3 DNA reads TGTGCCAGTAGTATATTGGCAGTTTATAGCAATCAGCCCCAGCATTTT.

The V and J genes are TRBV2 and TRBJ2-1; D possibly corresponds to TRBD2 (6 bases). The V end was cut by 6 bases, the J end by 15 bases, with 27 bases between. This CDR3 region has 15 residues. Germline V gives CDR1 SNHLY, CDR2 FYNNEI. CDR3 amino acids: CASSGTSGYRGRLFF. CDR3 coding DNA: TGTGCCAGCAGCGGCACCAGCGGGTATAGGGGCAGGCTGTTCTTC.